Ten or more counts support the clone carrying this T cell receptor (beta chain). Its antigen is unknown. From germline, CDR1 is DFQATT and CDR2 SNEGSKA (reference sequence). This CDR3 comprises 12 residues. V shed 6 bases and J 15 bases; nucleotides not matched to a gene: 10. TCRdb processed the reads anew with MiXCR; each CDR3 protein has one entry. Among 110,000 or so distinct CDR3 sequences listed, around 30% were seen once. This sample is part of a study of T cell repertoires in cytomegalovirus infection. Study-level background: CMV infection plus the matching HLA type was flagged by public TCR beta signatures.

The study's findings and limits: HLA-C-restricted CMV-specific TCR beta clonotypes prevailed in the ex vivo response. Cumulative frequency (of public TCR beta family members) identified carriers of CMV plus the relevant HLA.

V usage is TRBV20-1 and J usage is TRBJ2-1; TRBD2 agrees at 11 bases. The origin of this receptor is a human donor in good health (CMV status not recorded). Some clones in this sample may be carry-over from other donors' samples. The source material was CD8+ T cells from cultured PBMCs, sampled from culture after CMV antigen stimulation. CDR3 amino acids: CSAPLAGAVMFF. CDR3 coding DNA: TGCAGTGCACCACTAGCGGGGGCGGTTATGTTCTTC.